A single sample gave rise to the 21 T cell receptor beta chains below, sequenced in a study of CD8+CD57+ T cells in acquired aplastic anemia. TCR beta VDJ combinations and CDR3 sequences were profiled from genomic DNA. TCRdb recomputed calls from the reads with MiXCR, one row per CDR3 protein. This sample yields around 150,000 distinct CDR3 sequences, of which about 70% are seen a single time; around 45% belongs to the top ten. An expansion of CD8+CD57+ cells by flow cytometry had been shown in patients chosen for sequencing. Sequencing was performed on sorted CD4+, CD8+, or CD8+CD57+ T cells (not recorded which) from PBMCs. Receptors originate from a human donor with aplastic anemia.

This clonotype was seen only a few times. The chain's CDR3 is CAFRQTFYGYTF. As DNA, the CDR3 is TGTGCCTTCAGACAGACCTTCTATGGCTACACCTTC. This sequence joins TRBV2 and TRBJ1-2, with a tentative D call TRBD1 (5 bases). Germline CDR1 SNHLY, CDR2 FYNNEI. The V gene lost 11 bases and the J gene lost 4 bases, with 14 bases spanning the gap. CDR3 length equals 12 residues.

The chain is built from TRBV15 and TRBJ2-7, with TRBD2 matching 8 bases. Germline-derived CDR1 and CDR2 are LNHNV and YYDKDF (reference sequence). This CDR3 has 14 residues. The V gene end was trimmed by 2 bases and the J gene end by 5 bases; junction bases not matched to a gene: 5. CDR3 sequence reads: CATSRPGLVDEQYF. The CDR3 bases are TGTGCCACCAGCAGACCGGGACTAGTGGACGAGCAGTACTTC.

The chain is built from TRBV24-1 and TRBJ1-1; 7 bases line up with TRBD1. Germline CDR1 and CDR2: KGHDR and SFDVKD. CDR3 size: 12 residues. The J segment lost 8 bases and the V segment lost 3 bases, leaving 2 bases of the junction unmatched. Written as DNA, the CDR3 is TGTGCCACCAGTGATCTCAGGGGGGAAGCTTTCTTT. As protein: CATSDLRGEAFF.

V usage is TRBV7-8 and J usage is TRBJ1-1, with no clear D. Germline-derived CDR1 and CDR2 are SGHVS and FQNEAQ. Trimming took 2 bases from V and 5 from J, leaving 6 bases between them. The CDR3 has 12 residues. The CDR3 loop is CASSLTYTEAFF. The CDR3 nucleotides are TGTGCCAGCAGCTTAACCTATACTGAAGCTTTCTTT.

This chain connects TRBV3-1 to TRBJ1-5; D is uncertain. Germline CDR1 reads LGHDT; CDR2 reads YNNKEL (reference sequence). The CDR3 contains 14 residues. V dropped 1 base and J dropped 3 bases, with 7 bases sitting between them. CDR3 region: CASSQGGFNQPQHF. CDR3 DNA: TGTGCCAGCAGCCAAGGAGGATTCAATCAGCCCCAGCATTTT.

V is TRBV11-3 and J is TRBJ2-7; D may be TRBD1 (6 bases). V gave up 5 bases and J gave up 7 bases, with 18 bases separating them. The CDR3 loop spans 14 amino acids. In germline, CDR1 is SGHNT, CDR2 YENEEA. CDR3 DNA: TGTGCCAGCAGCACCCTGACAGGATATGGTGAGCAGTACTTC. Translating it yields CASSTLTGYGEQYF.

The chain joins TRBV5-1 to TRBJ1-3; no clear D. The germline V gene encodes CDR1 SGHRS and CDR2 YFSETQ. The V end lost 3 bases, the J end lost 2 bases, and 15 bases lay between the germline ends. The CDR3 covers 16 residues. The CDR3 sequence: CASSSNLLQPGNTIYF. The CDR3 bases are TGCGCCAGCAGCTCGAACCTCCTACAGCCTGGAAACACCATATATTTT. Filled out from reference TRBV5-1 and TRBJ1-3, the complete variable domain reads KAGVTQTPRYLIKTRGQQVTLSCSPISGHRSVSWYQQTPGQGLQFLFEYFSETQRNKGNFPGRFSGRQFSNSRSEMNVSTLELGDSALYLCASSSNLLQPGNTIYFGEGSWLTVV.

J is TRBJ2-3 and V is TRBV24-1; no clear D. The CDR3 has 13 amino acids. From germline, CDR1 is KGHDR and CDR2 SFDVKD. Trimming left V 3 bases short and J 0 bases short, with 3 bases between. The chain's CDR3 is CATSDPSTDTQYF. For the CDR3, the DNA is TGTGCCACCAGTGATCCAAGCACAGATACGCAGTATTTT.

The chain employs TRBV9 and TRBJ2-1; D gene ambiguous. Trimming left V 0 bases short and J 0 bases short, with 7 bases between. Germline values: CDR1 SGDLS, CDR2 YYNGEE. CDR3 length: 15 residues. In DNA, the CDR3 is TGTGCCAGCAGCGTAGTTGGCAGCTCCTACAATGAGCAGTTCTTC. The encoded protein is CASSVVGSSYNEQFF.

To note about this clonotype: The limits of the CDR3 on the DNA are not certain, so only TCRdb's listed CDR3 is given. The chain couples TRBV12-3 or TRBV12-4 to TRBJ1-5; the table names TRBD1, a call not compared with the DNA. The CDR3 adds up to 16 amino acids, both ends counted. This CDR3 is CASSSSQGRGNQPQHF.

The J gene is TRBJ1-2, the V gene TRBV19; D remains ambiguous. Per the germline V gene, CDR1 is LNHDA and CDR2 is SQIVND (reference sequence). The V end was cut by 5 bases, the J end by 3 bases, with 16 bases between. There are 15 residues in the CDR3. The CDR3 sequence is CASSPSRTDYYGYTF. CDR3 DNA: TGTGCCAGTAGTCCCTCTAGGACTGATTACTATGGCTACACCTTC.

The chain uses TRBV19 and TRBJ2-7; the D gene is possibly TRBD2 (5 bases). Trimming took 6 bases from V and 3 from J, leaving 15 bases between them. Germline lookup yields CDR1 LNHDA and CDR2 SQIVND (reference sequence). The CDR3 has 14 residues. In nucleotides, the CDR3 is TGTGCCAGTAGAATAAGTGGGAGTAACTACGAGCAGTACTTC. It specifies CASRISGSNYEQYF.

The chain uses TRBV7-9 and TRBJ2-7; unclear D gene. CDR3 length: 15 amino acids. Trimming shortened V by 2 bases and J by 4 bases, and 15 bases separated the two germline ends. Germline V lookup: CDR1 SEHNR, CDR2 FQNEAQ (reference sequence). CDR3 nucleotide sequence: TGTGCCAGCAGCTTATTAGGTGGTCGGGCGTACGAGCAGTACTTC. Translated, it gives CASSLLGGRAYEQYF.

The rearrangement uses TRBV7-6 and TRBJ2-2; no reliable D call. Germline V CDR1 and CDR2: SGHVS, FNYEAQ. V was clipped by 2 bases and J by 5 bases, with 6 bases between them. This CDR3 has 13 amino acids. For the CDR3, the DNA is TGTGCCAGCAGCTTAATACCAACCGGGGAGCTGTTTTTT. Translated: CASSLIPTGELFF.

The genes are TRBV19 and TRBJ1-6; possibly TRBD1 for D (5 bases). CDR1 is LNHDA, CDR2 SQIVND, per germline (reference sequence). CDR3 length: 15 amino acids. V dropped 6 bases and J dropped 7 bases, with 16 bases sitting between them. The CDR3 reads CASRTRDGNNSPLHF. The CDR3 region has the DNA TGTGCCAGTAGGACTCGGGACGGCAACAATTCACCCCTCCACTTT.

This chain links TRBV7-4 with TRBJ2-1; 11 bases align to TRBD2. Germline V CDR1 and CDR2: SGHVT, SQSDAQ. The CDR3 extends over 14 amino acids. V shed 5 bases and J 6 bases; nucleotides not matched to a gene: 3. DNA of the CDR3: TGTGCCAGCAGCCCCGGACTAGCGGGCAATGAGCAGTTCTTC. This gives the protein CASSPGLAGNEQFF.

The CDR3 DNA is TGTGCCAGCAGCTTAAGTGAGGAATTCGATTCACCCCTCCACTTT. As protein: CASSLSEEFDSPLHF. The genes are TRBV7-2 and TRBJ1-6; the D is unclear. This CDR3 is built from 15 residues. Trimming removed 2 bases from V and 8 bases from J, with 13 bases in between. CDR1 and CDR2 from the germline V gene are SGHTA and FQGNSA. The full variable domain, in which reference TRBV7-2 and TRBJ1-6 provide the parts outside the CDR3, is GAGVSQSPSNKVTEKGKDVELRCDPISGHTALYWYRQSLGQGLEFLIYFQGNSAPDKSGLPSDRFSAERTGGSVSTLTIQRTQQEDSAVYLCASSLSEEFDSPLHFGNGTRLTVT.

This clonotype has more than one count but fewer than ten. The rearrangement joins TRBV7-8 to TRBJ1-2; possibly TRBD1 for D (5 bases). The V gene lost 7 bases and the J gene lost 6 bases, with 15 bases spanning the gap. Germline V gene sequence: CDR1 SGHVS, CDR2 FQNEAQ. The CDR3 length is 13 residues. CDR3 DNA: TGTGCCAGCACCTCGACAGAGACGGATGGCTACACCTTC. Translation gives CASTSTETDGYTF.

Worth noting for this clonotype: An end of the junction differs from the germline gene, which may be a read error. CDR3 DNA: TGTGCCAGCATCGTTCGGGACAGGGGGCCGGGTGAGGAGTTCTTC. This sequence encodes CASIVRDRGPGEEFF. The chain recombines TRBV2 with TRBJ2-1; TRBD1 matches at 12 bases. Germline values: CDR1 SNHLY, CDR2 FYNNEI. The CDR3 loop spans 15 amino acids.

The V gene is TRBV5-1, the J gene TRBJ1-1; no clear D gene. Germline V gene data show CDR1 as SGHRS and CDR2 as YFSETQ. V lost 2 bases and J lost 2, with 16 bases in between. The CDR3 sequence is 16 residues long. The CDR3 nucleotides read TGCGCCAGCAGCTTTAACCTACCCGGGCCAAACACTGAAGCTTTCTTT. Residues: CASSFNLPGPNTEAFF.

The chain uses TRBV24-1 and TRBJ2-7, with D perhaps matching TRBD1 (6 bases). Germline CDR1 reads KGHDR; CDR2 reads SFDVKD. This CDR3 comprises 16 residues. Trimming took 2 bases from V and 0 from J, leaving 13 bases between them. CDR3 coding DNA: TGTGCCACCAGTGATTCCCAAGACAGGAGCTCCTACGAGCAGTACTTC. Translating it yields CATSDSQDRSSYEQYF.